The 30 T cell receptor beta chains reported below all come from one sample, sequenced in a study of T cells in Graves' hyperthyroidism and ophthalmopathy. Regions amplified from RNA transcripts were the TCR beta CDR3 regions. With the HTBI primer set, the TCR CDR3 went through a first round of RT-PCR. TCRdb reanalysed the multiplex PCR reads using MiXCR and keeps one entry per CDR3 protein. There are about 360,000 distinct CDR3 sequences in the sample; 19% occur only once, and about 3.7% lies in the top ten. Material for sequencing was blood. Receptors originate from a woman younger than 30 with Graves' hyperthyroidism.

This clonotype was observed many times. V gene TRBV30 combines with J gene TRBJ2-7, with TRBD1 matching over 11 bases. Germline CDR1 reads GTSNPN; CDR2 reads SVGIG (reference sequence). The junction had 4 bases not matched to a gene; V was cut back by 3 bases and J by 3 bases. The CDR3 sequence is 14 residues long. CDR3: CAWSAGQGGYEQYF. In nucleotides, the CDR3 is TGTGCCTGGAGCGCGGGACAGGGGGGCTACGAGCAGTACTTC.

This clonotype was recorded many times. J is TRBJ1-3 and V is TRBV7-8; a possible D gene is TRBD1 (5 bases). CDR3 length: 16 residues. Looked up from germline, CDR1 is SGHVS and CDR2 is FQNEAQ. V lost 5 bases and J lost 3, with 17 bases in between. CDR3 in amino acids: CASSKPPRTYGNTIYF. CDR3 coding DNA: TGTGCCAGCAGCAAACCCCCAAGGACATATGGAAACACCATATATTTT.

In the case of this clonotype: A junction end diverges from the germline sequence, so it may reflect a read error. V gene TRBV7-9 combines with J gene TRBJ2-2; TRBD2 is a possible D gene (5 bases). Germline values: CDR1 SEHNR, CDR2 FQNEAQ (reference sequence). There are 13 residues in the CDR3. The CDR3 is CASSFLDPGELLF. As DNA, the CDR3 is TGTGCCAGCAGCTTCCTCGATCCCGGGGAGCTGTTGTTT.

This clonotype was detected many times. This sequence joins TRBV6-1 and TRBJ1-1, with D tentatively TRBD1 (5 bases). CDR3 length: 13 amino acids. V lost 10 bases and J lost 2, with 14 bases in between. Looked up from germline, CDR1 is MNHNS and CDR2 is SASEGT. CDR3 in amino acids: CATARQPNTEAFF. The DNA of the CDR3 is TGTGCCACAGCGAGACAGCCAAACACTGAAGCTTTCTTT.

The chain links TRBV2 to TRBJ2-7, with 12 bases lining up with TRBD2. Germline V CDR1 and CDR2: SNHLY, FYNNEI. Trimming removed 7 bases from V and 4 bases from J; junction bases left unmatched: 11. The CDR3 spans 16 residues. This CDR3 reads CASKTASGRARYEQYF. CDR3 DNA sequence: TGTGCCAGCAAAACCGCTAGCGGGAGGGCCCGTTACGAGCAGTACTTC.

This clonotype was recorded a few times. The chain has TRBV12-3 or TRBV12-4 and TRBJ2-7; D is undetermined. The CDR3 sequence is 14 residues long. V was clipped by 6 bases and J by 3 bases, with 15 bases between them. The CDR3 DNA is TGTGCCAGCAGCCCCTGGTCGGCTAACTACGAGCAGTACTTC. Protein product: CASSPWSANYEQYF.

This clonotype was counted at least ten times. As DNA, the CDR3 is TGTGCCAGCAGTTTCGGACAGGGGAAAGCCTACGAGCAGTACTTC. This sequence encodes CASSFGQGKAYEQYF. The chain has TRBV12-3 or TRBV12-4 and TRBJ2-7, with 9 bases aligning to TRBD1. V lost 3 bases, J lost 2 bases, and 5 bases stayed unmatched. The CDR3 contains 15 residues.

This clonotype was picked up many times. The rearrangement uses TRBV6-4 and TRBJ2-6; D ambiguous. This CDR3 has 15 amino acids. Per the germline V gene, CDR1 is MRHNA and CDR2 is SNTAGT. Trimming took off 4 bases at V and 3 bases at J, with 10 bases between the two ends. The CDR3 spells CASSVGFGGANVLTF. CDR3 bases: TGTGCCAGCAGTGTTGGGTTCGGTGGGGCCAACGTCCTGACTTTC.

CDR3: CAHDRGPNEQYF. The CDR3, as DNA: TGTGCCCACGACAGGGGGCCAAACGAGCAGTACTTC. V usage is TRBV12-3 or TRBV12-4 and J usage is TRBJ2-7; 10 bases match TRBD1. This CDR3 is 12 amino acids long. The V and J ends lost 11 bases and 5 bases, in that order; junction bases with no gene match: 6.

On this clonotype: A read error is possible here, since a much larger clone lies one base away. The genes are TRBV6-1 and TRBJ2-2, with TRBD1 identical over 7 bases. The J segment lost 4 bases and the V segment lost 5 bases, leaving 7 bases of the junction unmatched. The CDR3 has 15 residues. From germline, CDR1 is MNHNS and CDR2 SASEGT. Here the CDR3 DNA reads TGTGCCAGCAGTCAACAGGGGTTCCGCACCGGGGAGCTGTTTTTT. Protein product: CASSQQGFRTGELFF.

This clonotype showed up just a few times. V gene TRBV24-1 combines with J gene TRBJ1-1; no definite D call. Looked up from germline, CDR1 is KGHDR and CDR2 is SFDVKD. The CDR3 runs 14 residues. With 6 bases removed from V and 4 bases from J, the gap between germline ends came to 14 bases. The CDR3 coding sequence is TGTGCCACCAGTTTACCGGGCCCTCGCACTGAAGCTTTCTTT. Protein product: CATSLPGPRTEAFF.

The table lists this clonotype with many counts. This chain connects TRBV30 to TRBJ2-5; 9 positions agree with TRBD2. CDR1 is GTSNPN and CDR2 is SVGIG in the germline V gene (reference sequence). V shed 8 bases, J shed 3 bases, and the junction held 19 bases outside the gene matches. The CDR3 is 17 amino acids. CDR3 loop: CAAGGGDMNNAEETQYF. The CDR3 DNA sequence: TGTGCCGCCGGCGGGGGGGACATGAACAACGCGGAAGAGACCCAGTACTTC.

In its sample, this clonotype was seen many times. The genes are TRBV20-1 and TRBJ2-4, with D perhaps matching TRBD2 (6 bases). Trimming pared 1 base from V and 9 bases from J, leaving 13 bases between. The germline V gene encodes CDR1 DFQATT and CDR2 SNEGSKA (reference sequence). The CDR3 contains 13 residues. In DNA, the CDR3 is TGCAGTGCTAGAGGTTCCGGGGGTCCCATTCAGTACTTC. Residues: CSARGSGGPIQYF.

The chain joins TRBV3-1 to TRBJ2-7; D ambiguous. Between the trimmed V and J ends, which lost 3 bases and 6 bases, there was a span of 15 bases. The CDR3 contains 14 residues. Germline values: CDR1 LGHDT, CDR2 YNNKEL (reference sequence). CDR3: CASSHVTGESEQYF. DNA of the CDR3: TGTGCCAGCAGCCACGTCACTGGGGAATCCGAGCAGTACTTC.

CDR3 sequence reads: CASSWGSQGMETQYF. The CDR3 DNA follows: TGTGCCAGCAGTTGGGGTTCACAGGGCATGGAGACCCAGTACTTC. The chain couples TRBV12-3 or TRBV12-4 to TRBJ2-5, with D perhaps matching TRBD1 (6 bases). V lost 4 bases and J lost 5, with 17 bases in between. The CDR3 spans 15 residues.

This clonotype was counted at least ten times. The rearrangement joins TRBV24-1 to TRBJ1-5; 7 bases are shared with TRBD1. Germline CDR1 and CDR2: KGHDR and SFDVKD. CDR3 length: 18 residues. V was clipped by 4 bases and J by 1 base; unmatched bases: 12. CDR3 region: CATSDSRQGRVSNQPQHF. The CDR3 DNA sequence: TGTGCCACCAGTGACTCCAGACAGGGAAGAGTCAGCAATCAGCCCCAGCATTTT.

This clonotype showed up many times. The V gene is TRBV12-3 or TRBV12-4, the J gene TRBJ1-5; 7 bases line up with TRBD1. The CDR3 runs 15 residues. The junction had 5 bases not matched to a gene; V was cut back by 5 bases and J by 1 base. This CDR3 reads CASSRQTGSNQPQHF. CDR3 DNA: TGTGCCAGCAGTCGTCAGACAGGGAGCAATCAGCCCCAGCATTTT.

This clonotype has ten or more counts. The V gene is TRBV30, the J gene TRBJ1-1; 7 bases match TRBD1. This CDR3 is built from 12 residues. J lost 7 bases, V lost 8 bases, and 10 bases had no gene match. The germline CDR1 and CDR2 sequences are GTSNPN and SVGIG (reference sequence). CDR3 protein: CAGRQGISEAFF. The CDR3 nucleotides read TGTGCCGGACGACAGGGCATAAGTGAAGCTTTCTTT. The full variable domain, with the rest looked up from reference TRBV30 and TRBJ1-1, is SQTIHQWPATLVQPVGSPLSLECTVEGTSNPNLYWYRQAAGRGLQLLFYSVGIGQISSEVPQNLSASRPQDRQFILSSKKLLLSDSGFYLCAGRQGISEAFFGQGTRLTVV.

This clonotype was picked up many times. This chain connects TRBV6-1 to TRBJ2-5, with D possibly matching TRBD1 (5 bases). V lost 2 bases and J lost 5, with 15 bases in between. The length of the CDR3 is 15 residues. Germline CDR1 and CDR2: MNHNS and SASEGT. The DNA for the CDR3 is TGTGCCAGCAGTGAACAGGGAATCTTCGGGGAGACCCAGTACTTC. It translates to CASSEQGIFGETQYF.

At least ten counts were recorded for this clonotype. This chain connects TRBV9 to TRBJ1-3; D possibly corresponds to TRBD1 (6 bases). CDR1 is SGDLS, CDR2 YYNGEE, per germline. Deletions cut 3 bases from V and 0 bases from J, with 10 bases between. The CDR3 is made up of 15 amino acids. For the CDR3, the DNA is TGTGCCAGCAGCGCTCGGGACACCTCTGGAAACACCATATATTTT. It yields the protein CASSARDTSGNTIYF.

On this clonotype: A much more abundant neighbour one base away suggests this may be a read error. The CDR3 loop is CASRRTGTGLSGYTF. The CDR3 DNA reads as TGTGCCAGTCGTAGAACCGGGACAGGACTGTCTGGCTACACCTTC. This chain connects TRBV19 to TRBJ1-2, with 8 bases identical to TRBD1. CDR1 and CDR2 from the germline V gene are LNHDA and SQIVND (reference sequence). This CDR3 comprises 15 residues. V shed 8 bases and J 7 bases; nucleotides not matched to a gene: 15.

This clonotype was counted at least ten times. This chain joins TRBV5-1 and TRBJ2-7, with unresolved D. Per germline, CDR1 SGHRS and CDR2 YFSETQ. V was shortened by 4 bases and J by 3 bases, with 11 bases between the two germline ends. This CDR3 contains 13 residues. The CDR3 DNA reads as TGCGCCAGCAGCCGCGGCGCGGACTACGAGCAGTACTTC. This translates into CASSRGADYEQYF.

The table lists this clonotype with many counts. The V gene is TRBV20-1, the J gene TRBJ2-7, with D unclear. The CDR3 contains 12 residues. V was cut by 3 bases and J by 5 bases, with 11 bases left in between. CDR1 is DFQATT and CDR2 is SNEGSKA in the germline V gene (reference sequence). CDR3 in amino acids: CSASEILDEQYF. As DNA, the CDR3 is TGCAGTGCTAGTGAGATCCTAGACGAGCAGTACTTC.

This clonotype was seen repeatedly, ten times or more. The J gene is TRBJ2-7, the V gene TRBV12-3 or TRBV12-4; 8 bases are shared with TRBD1. This CDR3 is 14 amino acids long. Germline trimming cut 4 bases from V and 1 base from J; bases unmatched to any gene: 3. CDR3 in DNA: TGTGCCAGCAGTTGGACAGGGAATTCCTACGAGCAGTACTTC. Protein: CASSWTGNSYEQYF.

Concerning this clonotype itself: This may come from a read error, since a much larger clone is one base off. The chain carries TRBV5-1 and TRBJ2-3; D perhaps matches TRBD1 (6 bases). Germline CDR1 and CDR2: SGHRS and YFSETQ. This CDR3 has 15 residues. The CDR3 DNA reads TGCGCCAGCAGCTTCTTGGGGGCTAGCACAGATACGCAGTGTTTT. It is translated as CASSFLGASTDTQCF.

This clonotype showed up just a few times. V gene TRBV25-1 combines with J gene TRBJ1-6, with no clear D. Germline values: CDR1 MGHDK, CDR2 SYGVNS. V was cut by 6 bases and J by 10 bases, with 16 bases left in between. The CDR3 loop spans 14 amino acids. CDR3 region: CASRGGRVQSPLHF. CDR3 bases: TGTGCCAGCAGGGGAGGGCGGGTCCAGTCACCCCTCCACTTT.

This clonotype was detected many times. This chain joins TRBV7-9 and TRBJ2-7; 12 nucleotides align to TRBD2. The CDR3 consists of 15 residues. Germline trimming cut 5 bases from V and 4 bases from J; bases unmatched to any gene: 6. CDR1 is SEHNR and CDR2 is FQNEAQ in the germline V gene (reference sequence). The CDR3 is CASSDRLAGDYEQYF. CDR3 nucleotide sequence: TGTGCCAGCAGCGACAGACTAGCGGGAGATTACGAGCAGTACTTC.

The genes are TRBV4-1 and TRBJ1-6; TRBD1 agrees at 8 bases. V trimming: 0 bases; J trimming: 9 bases; junction bases outside the gene matches: 1. Germline V gene data show CDR1 as MGHRA and CDR2 as YSYEKL. CDR3 size: 14 residues. CDR3 loop: CASSQEDRVSPLHF. The CDR3 coding sequence is TGCGCCAGCAGCCAAGAGGACAGGGTTTCACCCCTCCACTTT.

This clonotype was detected a few times. One end of the junction does not line up with germline, which may come from a read error. The chain uses TRBV12-3 or TRBV12-4 and TRBJ2-7; D perhaps matches TRBD2 (6 bases). CDR3 length: 14 residues. The CDR3 DNA is TGCGCCAGCAGATCGGAGGAGGGGAACTACGAGCAGTACTTC. It codes for CASRSEEGNYEQYF.

About this clonotype: A much larger clone differs from this one at a single base, so this may be a read error. This sequence joins TRBV6-2 or TRBV6-3 and TRBJ2-5; weak D call: TRBD2 (7 bases). CDR3 length equals 15 residues. Germline CDR1 MNHEY, CDR2 SVGEGT. Trimming cost V 7 bases and J 7 bases, with 22 bases left between them. The CDR3 region has the DNA TGTGCCAGCATGGGGGCAGGCCTAGCGGAAGGGACCCAGTACTTC. It specifies CASMGAGLAEGTQYF.